Following are 28 T cell receptor beta chains from one sample sequenced in a study of T cell responses to AZD1222 COVID-19 vaccine. Generated by immunoSEQ multiplex PCR, the TCRdb table keeps only in-frame clones and is missing some. The sample lists some 130,000 clones, just over 90% seen once, with about 1% in the top ten. Sample: peripheral blood, taken 28 days after the second AZD1222 dose. The source of these receptors is an adult who received the AZD1222 COVID-19 vaccine.

Ten or more counts support this clone. The sample carries other DNA sequences with the same CDR3. V and J are TRBV5-1 and TRBJ1-1; weak D call: TRBD1 (5 bases). The germline V and J ends were trimmed by 3 bases and 2 bases, with 11 bases remaining between them. The CDR3 runs 14 residues. Per germline, CDR1 SGHRS and CDR2 YFSETQ. The CDR3 sequence is CASSSGQPNTEAFF. In DNA, the CDR3 is TGCGCCAGCAGCTCCGGACAACCTAACACTGAAGCTTTCTTT. Supplemented by reference TRBV5-1 and TRBJ1-1, the full variable domain reads KAGVTQTPRYLIKTRGQQVTLSCSPISGHRSVSWYQQTPGQGLQFLFEYFSETQRNKGNFPGRFSGRQFSNSRSEMNVSTLELGDSALYLCASSSGQPNTEAFFGQGTRLTVV.

The CDR3 sequence: CASSPALVGTEAFF. As DNA, the CDR3 is TGTGCCAGCTCACCAGCTCTCGTGGGCACTGAAGCTTTCTTT. The V gene is TRBV18, the J gene TRBJ1-1; the D is unclear. CDR1 and CDR2 from the germline V gene are KGHSH and LQKENI. The germline V and J ends were trimmed by 2 bases and 4 bases, with 11 bases remaining between them. CDR3 length: 14 residues.

The rearrangement links TRBV9 to TRBJ2-1; D perhaps matches TRBD2 (6 bases). This CDR3 has 14 residues. In germline, CDR1 is SGDLS, CDR2 YYNGEE. Trimming removed 4 bases at V and 6 bases at J, with 14 bases between. The DNA for the CDR3 is TGTGCCAGCAGCTCAACTAGCAGGCCCAATGAGCAGTTCTTC. Its translation is CASSSTSRPNEQFF.

The DNA for the CDR3 is TGTGCCAGTAGTATACCTGACGGACCCCAGCATTTT. Protein: CASSIPDGPQHF. The chain uses TRBV19 and TRBJ1-5; D not resolved. CDR1 is LNHDA, CDR2 SQIVND, per germline (reference sequence). The ends were cut back, 2 bases at V and 10 bases at J, with 9 bases in the middle. This CDR3 is built from 12 residues.

The CDR3 region has the DNA TGTGCCAGCAGCCAAGAGTCGGTTTGGTATGAGCAGTTCTTC. It specifies CASSQESVWYEQFF. This sequence joins TRBV3-1 (or the pseudogene TRBV3-2) and TRBJ2-1; D is ambiguous. With 0 bases removed from V and 8 bases from J, the gap between germline ends came to 11 bases. The CDR3 sequence is 14 residues long. Germline V gene data show CDR1 as LGHDT and CDR2 as YNNKEL (reference sequence).

V and J are TRBV20-1 and TRBJ1-2; D unresolved. V shed 3 bases and J shed 2 bases, with 10 bases lying between them. The germline gives CDR1 DFQATT, CDR2 SNEGSKA (reference sequence). The CDR3 spans 13 residues. The CDR3 loop is CSASRGHNYGYTF. The CDR3 DNA follows: TGCAGTGCTAGTCGAGGTCACAACTATGGCTACACCTTC.

This clone has more than one count but fewer than ten. This chain links TRBV2 with TRBJ2-7; D is perhaps TRBD2 (6 bases). The CDR3 is 14 residues long. The V end lost 6 bases, the J end lost 2 bases, and 14 bases lay between the germline ends. Germline assignment: CDR1 SNHLY and CDR2 FYNNEI. In DNA, the CDR3 is TGTGCCAGCAGGTGGGGGGACGGAACCTACGAGCAGTACTTC. Protein sequence: CASRWGDGTYEQYF.

V is TRBV18 and J is TRBJ1-1, with TRBD1 matching over 9 bases. The J segment lost 0 bases and the V segment lost 5 bases, leaving 10 bases of the junction unmatched. The CDR3 runs to 17 residues. Germline CDR1 KGHSH, CDR2 LQKENI. Here the CDR3 reads CASSVTGGWGMNTEAFF. CDR3 DNA: TGTGCCAGCTCAGTAACAGGGGGCTGGGGCATGAACACTGAAGCTTTCTTT.

The V gene is TRBV6-1, the J gene TRBJ1-1; TRBD1 might be the D (6 bases). Between the trimmed V and J ends, which lost 4 bases and 3 bases, there was a span of 18 bases. The CDR3 length is 16 residues. The germline V gene has CDR1 MNHNS and CDR2 SASEGT. The CDR3 loop reads CASSVFQGWSDTEAFF. The CDR3 DNA sequence: TGTGCCAGCAGTGTTTTTCAGGGGTGGAGCGACACTGAAGCTTTCTTT.

This clone occurred a few times. The V gene is TRBV4-1, the J gene TRBJ2-2, with D unresolved. Germline CDR1 reads MGHRA; CDR2 reads YSYEKL. V was shortened by 4 bases and J by 0 bases, with 9 bases between the two germline ends. CDR3 length equals 15 residues. DNA for the CDR3: TGCGCCAGCAGCCGTGGGCATCCGAACACCGGGGAGCTGTTTTTT. Residues: CASSRGHPNTGELFF.

The chain uses TRBV19 and TRBJ2-2; weak D call: TRBD1 (5 bases). The germline V and J ends were trimmed by 5 bases and 4 bases, with 11 bases remaining between them. This CDR3 has 14 residues. The V gene's germline CDR1 is LNHDA and CDR2 SQIVND (reference sequence). The CDR3: CASSARRGTGELFF. The CDR3 bases are TGTGCCAGTAGTGCCCGAAGGGGCACCGGGGAGCTGTTTTTT. The whole variable domain, remainder taken from reference TRBV19 and TRBJ2-2, is DGGITQSPKYLFRKEGQNVTLSCEQNLNHDAMYWYRQDPGQGLRLIYYSQIVNDFQKGDIAEGYSVSREKKESFPLTVTSAQKNPTAFYLCASSARRGTGELFFGEGSRLTVL.

In DNA form, the CDR3 reads TGTGCCAGCAGCGATACTAGCGGGAGGAGGTACGAGCAGTACTTC. Translating it yields CASSDTSGRRYEQYF. This chain links TRBV5-4 with TRBJ2-7, with 12 bases identical to TRBD2. The CDR3 has 15 amino acids. Unmatched junction bases numbered 6, after V lost 4 bases and J lost 4 bases. Germline-derived CDR1 and CDR2 are SGHNT and YYREEE (reference sequence).

V usage is TRBV2 and J usage is TRBJ2-7, with no clear D. V lost 3 bases and J lost 2, with 14 bases in between. Germline V gives CDR1 SNHLY, CDR2 FYNNEI. This CDR3 comprises 15 residues. Here the CDR3 DNA reads TGTGCCAGCAGTGAGTCCGTCTACGGGCCCTACGAGCAGTACTTC. It is translated as CASSESVYGPYEQYF.

CDR3: CASSPPGRGHSPLHF. The CDR3 region has the DNA TGTGCCAGCAGCCCCCCCGGGAGGGGGCACTCACCCCTCCACTTT. The gene calls are TRBV3-1 (or the pseudogene TRBV3-2) and TRBJ1-6; 7 bases map to TRBD1. V lost 4 bases and J lost 10; bases outside the gene matches: 10. CDR1 is LGHDT and CDR2 is YNNKEL in the germline V gene (reference sequence). This CDR3 has 15 residues.

This chain joins TRBV5-1 and TRBJ1-1, with 8 nucleotides matching TRBD1. CDR1 is SGHRS and CDR2 is YFSETQ in the germline V gene. V gave up 4 bases and J gave up 1 base; unmatched junction bases: 9. This CDR3 is 16 amino acids long. Written as DNA, the CDR3 is TGCGCCAGCAGCCCGGGAACGGGACAGGCGAACACTGAAGCTTTCTTT. Residues: CASSPGTGQANTEAFF.

In regard to this clone: This sample includes further DNA sequences coding for the same CDR3. V usage is TRBV10-3 and J usage is TRBJ2-1; the D is unclear. Germline loops: CDR1 ENHRY, CDR2 SYGVKD. CDR3 size: 11 residues. The V gene lost 0 bases and the J gene lost 10 bases, with 4 bases spanning the gap. CDR3 loop: CAISESWEQFF. CDR3 DNA sequence: TGTGCCATCAGTGAGTCGTGGGAGCAGTTCTTC.

This chain links TRBV12-3 or TRBV12-4 with TRBJ2-5, with no clear D. The V end lost 6 bases, the J end lost 4 bases, and 9 bases lay between the germline ends. This CDR3 is 12 amino acids long. This CDR3 is CASSPLRETQYF. Here the CDR3 DNA reads TGTGCCAGCAGCCCTCTACGAGAGACCCAGTACTTC.

The chain links TRBV9 to TRBJ1-1; D remains unclear. V lost 3 bases and J lost 6, with 6 bases in between. The CDR3 extends over 11 amino acids. The germline V gene has CDR1 SGDLS and CDR2 YYNGEE. The CDR3 bases are TGTGCCAGCAGCGGAGACTCTGAAGCTTTCTTT. This gives the protein CASSGDSEAFF.

This chain connects TRBV28 to TRBJ1-2; weak D call: TRBD1 (6 bases). V was cut by 6 bases and J by 2 bases, with 13 bases left in between. Germline CDR1 reads MDHEN; CDR2 reads SYDVKM. The CDR3 spans 14 residues. The CDR3 spells CASRVHQGNYGYTF. As DNA, the CDR3 is TGTGCCAGCAGGGTTCACCAGGGGAACTATGGCTACACCTTC.

The chain links TRBV18 to TRBJ2-5; D might be TRBD1 (6 bases). The CDR3 is 14 residues long. Trimming shortened V by 1 base and J by 5 bases, and 11 bases separated the two germline ends. From germline, CDR1 is KGHSH and CDR2 LQKENI. CDR3 amino acids: CASSPQGGRETQYF. The CDR3 region has the DNA TGTGCCAGCTCACCACAAGGGGGTCGGGAGACCCAGTACTTC.

V usage is TRBV6-5 and J usage is TRBJ1-2; 7 bases line up with TRBD1. Germline V gives CDR1 MNHEY, CDR2 SVGAGI. This CDR3 contains 14 residues. Trimming took 0 bases from V and 7 from J; bases not matched to a gene: 5. In DNA, the CDR3 is TGTGCCAGCAGTTACTCACAGGGGCAAAGTGGCTACACCTTC. Amino acids: CASSYSQGQSGYTF.

V usage is TRBV5-1 and J usage is TRBJ2-7; 8 positions agree with TRBD1. V shed 4 bases and J 4 bases; nucleotides not matched to a gene: 10. Germline CDR1 reads SGHRS; CDR2 reads YFSETQ. This CDR3 contains 15 residues. CDR3 sequence reads: CASSPGTGVIYEQYF. The CDR3 nucleotides read TGCGCCAGCAGCCCCGGGACAGGTGTAATATACGAGCAGTACTTC.

The chain recombines TRBV5-5 with TRBJ1-2, with a tentative D call TRBD1 (5 bases). CDR1 is SGHKS and CDR2 is YYEKEE in the germline V gene (reference sequence). The CDR3 is 13 amino acids. V was pared by 4 bases and J by 3 bases, with 10 bases between. In DNA form, the CDR3 reads TGTGCCAGCAGCCGAAGGGGCGACTATGGCTACACCTTC. It is translated as CASSRRGDYGYTF.

The V and J genes are TRBV24-1 and TRBJ1-5, with a tentative D call TRBD1 (6 bases). Germline lookup yields CDR1 KGHDR and CDR2 SFDVKD. V was cut by 3 bases and J by 4 bases, with 15 bases left in between. The CDR3 length is 16 residues. The CDR3 coding sequence is TGTGCCACCAGTGATGGCACAGGGAACTTTAATCAGCCCCAGCATTTT. Encoded protein: CATSDGTGNFNQPQHF.

V usage is TRBV5-4 and J usage is TRBJ1-5, with TRBD1 matching over 8 bases. There are 15 residues in the CDR3. The junction had 4 bases not matched to a gene; V was cut back by 0 bases and J by 5 bases. Per the germline V gene, CDR1 is SGHNT and CDR2 is YYREEE (reference sequence). CDR3 residues: CASSLGRGQDQPQHF. The CDR3 DNA reads as TGTGCCAGCAGCTTGGGCAGGGGGCAGGATCAGCCCCAGCATTTT.

This clone was counted between two and nine times. V and J are TRBV19 and TRBJ1-3; 7 nucleotides line up with TRBD1. J was trimmed by 0 bases and V by 6 bases; bases with no gene match: 5. Germline loops: CDR1 LNHDA, CDR2 SQIVND (reference sequence). CDR3 length: 15 amino acids. The DNA for the CDR3 is TGTGCCAGTAGACGTCGACAGGGCTCTGGAAACACCATATATTTT. It specifies CASRRRQGSGNTIYF.

The CDR3 protein is CASSLGQNYGYTF. The CDR3, as DNA: TGTGCCAGCAGCCTAGGACAGAACTATGGCTACACCTTC. This chain joins TRBV6-5 and TRBJ1-2; TRBD1 is a possible D gene (6 bases). Germline V gives CDR1 MNHEY, CDR2 SVGAGI. Trimming removed 6 bases from V and 2 bases from J, with 10 bases in between. The CDR3 sequence is 13 residues long.

The gene calls are TRBV7-8 and TRBJ1-1; D gene ambiguous. CDR3 length: 15 amino acids. Trimming removed 5 bases from V and 2 bases from J, with 15 bases in between. Looked up from germline, CDR1 is SGHVS and CDR2 is FQNEAQ. This CDR3 is CASSPRGLPNTEAFF. CDR3 DNA: TGTGCCAGCAGCCCACGGGGTCTTCCTAACACTGAAGCTTTCTTT.